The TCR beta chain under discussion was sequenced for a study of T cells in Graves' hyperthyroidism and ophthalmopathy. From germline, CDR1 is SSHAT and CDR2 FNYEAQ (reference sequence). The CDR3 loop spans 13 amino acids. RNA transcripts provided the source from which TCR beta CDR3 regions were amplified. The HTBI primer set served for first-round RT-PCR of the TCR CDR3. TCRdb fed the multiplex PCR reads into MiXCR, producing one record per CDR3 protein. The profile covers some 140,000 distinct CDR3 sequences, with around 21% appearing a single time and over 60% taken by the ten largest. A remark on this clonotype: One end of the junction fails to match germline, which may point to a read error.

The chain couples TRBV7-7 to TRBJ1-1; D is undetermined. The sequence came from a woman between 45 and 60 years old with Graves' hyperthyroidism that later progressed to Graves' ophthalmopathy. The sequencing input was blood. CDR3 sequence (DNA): TGTGCTAGCAGCCGGGTGGAGGGCACTGAAGCTTTCTTT. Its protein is CASSRVEGTEAFF.